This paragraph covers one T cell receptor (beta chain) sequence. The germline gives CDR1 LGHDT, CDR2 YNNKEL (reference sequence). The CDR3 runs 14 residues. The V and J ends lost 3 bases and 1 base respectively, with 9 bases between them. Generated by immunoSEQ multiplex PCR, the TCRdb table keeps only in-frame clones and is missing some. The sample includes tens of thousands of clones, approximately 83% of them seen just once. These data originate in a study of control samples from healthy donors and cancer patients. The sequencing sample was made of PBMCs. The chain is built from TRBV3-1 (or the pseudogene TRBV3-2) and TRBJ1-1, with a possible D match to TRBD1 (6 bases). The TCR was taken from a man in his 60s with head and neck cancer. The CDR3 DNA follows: TGTGCCAGCAGCCACGGACAGCGGAACACTGAAGCTTTCTTT. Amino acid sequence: CASSHGQRNTEAFF.